Given below is one TCR beta chain in context. The antigen is undetermined. The CDR3 contains 15 residues. The germline V gene has CDR1 LNHNV and CDR2 YYDKDF (reference sequence). V lost 5 bases to trimming and J lost 1 base, with 14 bases between them. The data are from a study of beta chain features in type 1 diabetes. General observations from the study: The study found moderately but significantly shorter TCRB CDR3s in all four CD4+ subsets of Type 1 diabetes patients.

Expressed TCRB transcripts got sequenced, as all isolated RNA was reverse transcribed. Using immunoSEQ multiplex PCR, the repertoire was profiled, and TCRdb retains in-frame clones only, with some absent. This table holds some 640,000 clones, over 11% found once. This TCR was sampled from a man aged 18 to 35 with type 1 diabetes. The chain uses TRBV15 and TRBJ1-2, with no clear D. Sample: naive CD4+ T cells from blood. The CDR3 coding sequence is TGTGCCACCAGCGGAGGAGGGCTTGGTAACTATGGCTACACCTTC. Its translation: CATSGGGLGNYGYTF.